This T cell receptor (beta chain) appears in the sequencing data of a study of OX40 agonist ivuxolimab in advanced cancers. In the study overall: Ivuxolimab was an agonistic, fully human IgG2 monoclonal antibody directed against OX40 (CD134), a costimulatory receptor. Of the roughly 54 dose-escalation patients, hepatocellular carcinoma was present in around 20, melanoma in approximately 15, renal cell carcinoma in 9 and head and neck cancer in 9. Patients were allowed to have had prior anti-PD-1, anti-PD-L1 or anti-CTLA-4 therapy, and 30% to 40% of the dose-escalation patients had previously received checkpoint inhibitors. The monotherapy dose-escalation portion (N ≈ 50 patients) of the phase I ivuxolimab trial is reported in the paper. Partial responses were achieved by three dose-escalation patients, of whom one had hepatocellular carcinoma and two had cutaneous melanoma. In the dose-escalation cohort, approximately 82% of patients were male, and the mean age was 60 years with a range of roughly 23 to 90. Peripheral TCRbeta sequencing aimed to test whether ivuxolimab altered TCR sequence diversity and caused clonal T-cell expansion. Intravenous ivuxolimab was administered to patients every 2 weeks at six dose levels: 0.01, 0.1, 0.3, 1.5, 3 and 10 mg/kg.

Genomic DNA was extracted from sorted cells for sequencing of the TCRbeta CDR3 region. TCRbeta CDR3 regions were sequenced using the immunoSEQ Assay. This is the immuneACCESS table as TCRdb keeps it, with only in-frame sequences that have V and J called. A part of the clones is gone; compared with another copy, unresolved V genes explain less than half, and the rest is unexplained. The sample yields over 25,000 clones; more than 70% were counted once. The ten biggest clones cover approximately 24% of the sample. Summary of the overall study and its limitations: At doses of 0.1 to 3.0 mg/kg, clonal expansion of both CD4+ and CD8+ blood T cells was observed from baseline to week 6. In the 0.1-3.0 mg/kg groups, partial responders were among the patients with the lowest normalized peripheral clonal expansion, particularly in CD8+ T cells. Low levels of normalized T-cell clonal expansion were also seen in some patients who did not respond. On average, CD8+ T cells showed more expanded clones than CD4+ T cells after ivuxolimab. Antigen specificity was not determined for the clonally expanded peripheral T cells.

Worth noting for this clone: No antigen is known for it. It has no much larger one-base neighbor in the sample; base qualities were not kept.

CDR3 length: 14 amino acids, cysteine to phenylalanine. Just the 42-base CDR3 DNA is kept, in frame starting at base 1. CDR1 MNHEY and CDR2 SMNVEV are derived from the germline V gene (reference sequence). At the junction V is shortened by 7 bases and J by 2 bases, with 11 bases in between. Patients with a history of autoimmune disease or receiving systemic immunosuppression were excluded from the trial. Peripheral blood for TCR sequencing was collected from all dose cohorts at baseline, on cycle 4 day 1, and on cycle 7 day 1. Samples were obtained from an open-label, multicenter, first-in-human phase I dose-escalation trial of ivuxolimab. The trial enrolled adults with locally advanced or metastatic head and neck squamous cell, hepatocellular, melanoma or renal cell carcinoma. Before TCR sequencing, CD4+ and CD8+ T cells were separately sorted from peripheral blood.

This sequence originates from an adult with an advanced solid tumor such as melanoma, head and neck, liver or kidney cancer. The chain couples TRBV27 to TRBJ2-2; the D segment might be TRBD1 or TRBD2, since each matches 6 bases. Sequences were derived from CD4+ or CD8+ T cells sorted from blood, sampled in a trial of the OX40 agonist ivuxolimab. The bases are TGTGCCAGCAAGGGGGGAGGCAACACCGGGGAGCTGTTTTTT. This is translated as CASKGGGNTGELFF.